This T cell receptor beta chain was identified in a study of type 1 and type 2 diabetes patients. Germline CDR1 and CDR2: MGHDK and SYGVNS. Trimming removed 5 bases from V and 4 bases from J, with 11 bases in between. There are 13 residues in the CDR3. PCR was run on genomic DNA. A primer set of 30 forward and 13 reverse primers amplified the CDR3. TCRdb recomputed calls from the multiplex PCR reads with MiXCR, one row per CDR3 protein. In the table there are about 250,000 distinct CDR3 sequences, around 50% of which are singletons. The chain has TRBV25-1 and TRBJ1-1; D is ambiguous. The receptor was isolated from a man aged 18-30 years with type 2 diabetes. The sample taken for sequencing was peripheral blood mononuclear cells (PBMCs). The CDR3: CASSPGSFTEAFF. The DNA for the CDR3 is TGTGCCAGCAGTCCGGGGAGTTTCACTGAAGCTTTCTTT.